The present TCR beta chain was sequenced within a study of beta chain features in type 1 diabetes. Study-wide findings and caveats: Type 1 diabetes patients showed fewer insertions and more deletions at VDJ junctions. Moderate yet significant TCRB CDR3 shortening was seen in Type 1 diabetes patients in all four CD4+ subsets.

Comment on this clone: Antigen specificity is unknown.

All of the isolated RNA was reverse transcribed, so expressed TCRB transcripts were sequenced. Sequenced by immunoSEQ multiplex PCR; TCRdb stores in-frame clones only, minus some. The profile shows about 180,000 clones, approximately 13% of them singletons. CDR1 is SEHNR and CDR2 is FQNEAQ in the germline V gene (reference sequence). The CDR3 has 14 amino acids. The ends lost 5 bases at V and 6 bases at J; junction bases unmatched: 7. The rearrangement joins TRBV7-9 to TRBJ2-7, with 10 nucleotides matching TRBD1. Sequencing input: central memory CD4+ T cells from blood. The sequence was obtained from a young woman in good health. The CDR3 sequence: CASSPGTGVPEQYF. CDR3 nucleotide sequence: TGTGCCAGCAGCCCGGGGACAGGGGTTCCCGAGCAGTACTTC. Variable domain in full (rest from reference TRBV7-9 and TRBJ2-7): DTGVSQNPRHKITKRGQNVTFRCDPISEHNRLYWYRQTLGQGPEFLTYFQNEAQLEKSRLLSDRFSAERPKGSFSTLEIQRTEQGDSAMYLCASSPGTGVPEQYFGPGTRLTVT.